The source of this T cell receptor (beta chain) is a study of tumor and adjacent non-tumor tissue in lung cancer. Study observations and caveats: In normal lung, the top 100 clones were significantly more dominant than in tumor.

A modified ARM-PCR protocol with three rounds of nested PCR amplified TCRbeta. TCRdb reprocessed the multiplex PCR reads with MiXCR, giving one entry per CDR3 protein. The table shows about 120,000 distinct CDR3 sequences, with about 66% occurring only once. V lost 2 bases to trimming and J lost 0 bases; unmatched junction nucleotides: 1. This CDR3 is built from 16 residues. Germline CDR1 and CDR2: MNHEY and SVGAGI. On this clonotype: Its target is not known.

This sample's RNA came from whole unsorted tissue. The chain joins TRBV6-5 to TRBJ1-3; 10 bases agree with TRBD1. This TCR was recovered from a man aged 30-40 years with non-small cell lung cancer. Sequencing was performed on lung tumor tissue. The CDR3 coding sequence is TGTGCCAGCAGTTACGGACAGGGGGGCTCTGGAAACACCATATATTTT. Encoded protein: CASSYGQGGSGNTIYF.